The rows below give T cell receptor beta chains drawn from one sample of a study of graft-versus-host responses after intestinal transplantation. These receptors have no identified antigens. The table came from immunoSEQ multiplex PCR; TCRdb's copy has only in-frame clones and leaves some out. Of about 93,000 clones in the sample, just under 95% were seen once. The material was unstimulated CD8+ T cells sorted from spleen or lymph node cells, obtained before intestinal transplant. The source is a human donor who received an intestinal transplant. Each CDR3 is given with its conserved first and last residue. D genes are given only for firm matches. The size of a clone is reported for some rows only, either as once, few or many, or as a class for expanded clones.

TGTGCCAGCAGCTTGGGGTCGACCGGGACTCAGCAGTACTTC	CASSLGSTGTQQYF	TRBV7-9	TRBJ2-7	.	.
TGCAGTGCACATTTTCTCTACGAGCAGTACTTC	CSAHFLYEQYF	TRBV20-1	TRBJ2-7	.	.
TGTGCCAGCAGCCGGACAGGAATCGGCACCATGAACACTGAAGCTTTCTTT	CASSRTGIGTMNTEAFF	TRBV5-4	TRBJ1-1	.	TRBD1
TGTGCCAGTAGTACCGGACAGTTCGCCTACGAGCAGTACTTC	CASSTGQFAYEQYF	TRBV19	TRBJ2-7	.	.
TGTGCCAGCAGCAAAGGTCGGGGGTCCCTTGCGGGGGACACTGAAGCTTTCTTT	CASSKGRGSLAGDTEAFF	TRBV21-1	TRBJ1-1	.	.
TGTGCCAGCAGTTACCAGGGACTAGCGGGAGCTGACAATGAGCAGTTCTTC	CASSYQGLAGADNEQFF	TRBV2	TRBJ2-1	.	TRBD2
TGCGCCAGCATTTCCGGGACAGGGGGAAACACTGAAGCTTTCTTT	CASISGTGGNTEAFF	TRBV4-1	TRBJ1-1	.	TRBD1
TGCGCCAGCAGCTCAGGACTAGGAGTCTACAATGAGCAGTTCTTC	CASSSGLGVYNEQFF	TRBV5-1	TRBJ2-1	.	TRBD2
TGTGCCAGCAGCCCATTGGCAGACACTGAAGCTTTCTTT	CASSPLADTEAFF	TRBV28	TRBJ1-1	.	.
TGTGCCAGCGGGCAGGGTTACAATCAGCCCCAGCATTTT	CASGQGYNQPQHF	TRBV6-5	TRBJ1-5	.	.
TGTGCCAGCAGTTTCTCACAGTATGGCTACACCTTC	CASSFSQYGYTF	TRBV27	TRBJ1-2	.	.
TGTGCCAGCAGCTCCGGGACAGAAATTTACGAGCAGTACTTC	CASSSGTEIYEQYF	TRBV7-9	TRBJ2-7	.	TRBD1
TGCGCCAGCAGCCAAGGAGGCGGGGTGGACTATGGCTACACCTTC	CASSQGGGVDYGYTF	TRBV4-1	TRBJ1-2	.	.
TGTGCCAGCAGTCCGATCGGGGCTAGCGCCTACAATGAGCAGTTCTTC	CASSPIGASAYNEQFF	TRBV27	TRBJ2-1	.	.
TGTGCCAGCAGCTTGGAGTTTGTTGGCGGGACGGAAGAGACCCAGTACTTC	CASSLEFVGGTEETQYF	TRBV7-8	TRBJ2-5	.	.
TGTGCCAGCAGCTTCACAGGGGGCACTGAAGCTTTCTTT	CASSFTGGTEAFF	TRBV7-9	TRBJ1-1	.	TRBD1
TGCGCCAGCAGCCATAGTAATAGCGGATACGAGCAGTACTTC	CASSHSNSGYEQYF	TRBV4-1	TRBJ2-7	.	.
TGTGCCAGTAGTTACACGTCACAGGGGGCCCCTGAAGCTTTCTTT	CASSYTSQGAPEAFF	TRBV19	TRBJ1-1	.	TRBD1
TGTGCCAGCTCACCTGGGACAGGCCACTACGAGCAGTACTTC	CASSPGTGHYEQYF	TRBV18	TRBJ2-7	.	TRBD1
.	CASSSSGTRIETQYF	TRBV6-6	TRBJ2-5	.	.
TGTGCCAGCAGCTTAGCCTTACAGGTAGCAGTAGGGCAGTTCTTC	CASSLALQVAVGQFF	TRBV7-9	TRBJ2-1	.	.
TGTGCCAGCAGTTACTCGGACAGGGGGCCCTACGAGCAGTACTTC	CASSYSDRGPYEQYF	TRBV6-5	TRBJ2-7	.	TRBD1
TGTGCCAGCAGCTTAGCGCTTGGAGTCGTGGATACGCAGTATTTT	CASSLALGVVDTQYF	TRBV7-9	TRBJ2-3	once	.
TGTGCCAGCAGCTTCGGACAAGGAGACTACGAGCAGTACTTC	CASSFGQGDYEQYF	TRBV9	TRBJ2-7	.	.
TGTGCCAGCAGCTTAGCGGGGGGTAACACCGGGGAGCTGTTTTTT	CASSLAGGNTGELFF	TRBV7-3	TRBJ2-2	.	TRBD2
TGTGCCTGGAGCGTACAATCGGGTGTCTACGAGCAGTACTTC	CAWSVQSGVYEQYF	TRBV30	TRBJ2-7	.	.
TGCAGCGTTGAAGAGGGGACAGGGAAGTACTTC	CSVEEGTGKYF	TRBV29-1	TRBJ2-4	.	TRBD1
TGTGCCAGCAGCCCCACCTCGGGACAGGCGCAACAGTACATTCAGTACTTC	CASSPTSGQAQQYIQYF	TRBV5-4	TRBJ2-4	once	TRBD1
TGTGCCAAAAGCAGTGGGACAGGGGCCTACGAGCAGTACTTC	CAKSSGTGAYEQYF	TRBV2	TRBJ2-7	.	TRBD1
TGTGCCAGCAGTAAAGAACAGGGTCCCACAGATACGCAGTATTTT	CASSKEQGPTDTQYF	TRBV27	TRBJ2-3	.	.
TGTGCCAGCTCACCTCCGGGACAGGGAACCTACGAGCAGTACTTC	CASSPPGQGTYEQYF	TRBV18	TRBJ2-7	once	TRBD1
TGTGCCACCTGGGGAGGGGCCGCACTAACTGGGGATACGCAGTATTTT	CATWGGAALTGDTQYF	TRBV2	TRBJ2-3	.	TRBD2
TGTGCCAGCCAACCCGCCGGGCAGGGGGCGTACGAGCAGTACTTC	CASQPAGQGAYEQYF	TRBV27	TRBJ2-7	.	TRBD1
TGTGCCAGCAGCCCGGAGGGTAATCTGAACACTGAAGCTTTCTTT	CASSPEGNLNTEAFF	TRBV5-4	TRBJ1-1	.	.
TGTGCCAGCAGCTTAGTCGGGGGGGCTGAAGATACGCAGTATTTT	CASSLVGGAEDTQYF	TRBV7-2	TRBJ2-3	.	TRBD2
TGCGCCAGCAGCCAAGACAACTACTATGGCTACACCTTC	CASSQDNYYGYTF	TRBV14	TRBJ1-2	.	.
TGTGCCAGCAGCCACCTTACAGGCTTTGATACTGGAAACACCATATATTTT	CASSHLTGFDTGNTIYF	TRBV5-5	TRBJ1-3	.	.
TGTGCCAGCAGCTTAGCTCGGGACAGAGAGAACACTGAAGCTTTCTTT	CASSLARDRENTEAFF	TRBV7-6	TRBJ1-1	.	TRBD1
TGCGCCAGCAGCCCGGGACAGGGGCCCCACTTTGAGCAGTTCTTC	CASSPGQGPHFEQFF	TRBV4-1	TRBJ2-1	.	TRBD1
TGCGCCAGCAGCCAATACACCGGGACAGGACCATCCTACGAGCAGTACTTC	CASSQYTGTGPSYEQYF	TRBV4-1	TRBJ2-7	.	TRBD1
TGTGCCAGCAGCGTAGCTTTAGAGCAGTTCTTC	CASSVALEQFF	TRBV9	TRBJ2-1	.	.
TGTGCCAGCAGCTGGCAGCCAGGACAGGGTGGGAATGAGCAGTTCTTC	CASSWQPGQGGNEQFF	TRBV5-6	TRBJ2-1	.	TRBD1
TGCGCCAGCAGCTTGACGGGGAATGAAGCTTTCTTT	CASSLTGNEAFF	TRBV5-1	TRBJ1-1	.	.
TGCGCCAGCAGCCCGGTAACTAACTATGGCTACACCTTC	CASSPVTNYGYTF	TRBV5-1	TRBJ1-2	.	.
TGTGCCAGTCAAACAGGGGGGGCCACTGAAGCTTTCTTT	CASQTGGATEAFF	TRBV19	TRBJ1-1	.	TRBD1
TGTGCCAGTAGTCCACACCGGGACAGGGGCAGTGAAGCTTTCTTT	CASSPHRDRGSEAFF	TRBV19	TRBJ1-1	.	TRBD1
TGTGCCAGCACTAGGGGGCGCGACGACTATGGCTACACCTTC	CASTRGRDDYGYTF	TRBV2	TRBJ1-2	.	TRBD1
TGTGCCAGCAGCTTTTCCACTGTGGGGGGTGAAGCTTTCTTT	CASSFSTVGGEAFF	TRBV5-6	TRBJ1-1	.	.